Presented here are 31 T cell receptor beta chains from one specimen sequenced in a study of blood T cell repertoires in COVID-19. Clones were read by immunoSEQ multiplex PCR, and TCRdb kept only the in-frame ones, dropping some. Among roughly 27,000 clones, 80% to 90% were seen once, and the ten largest hold around 10%. Source material: peripheral blood. Receptors were obtained from a man aged 55 to 70 with acute or convalescent COVID-19.

The chain recombines TRBV6-2 or TRBV6-3 with TRBJ1-5; D possibly corresponds to TRBD1 (5 bases). The CDR3 has 15 residues. CDR1 and CDR2 from the germline V gene are MNHEY and SVGEGT. Deletions cut 0 bases from V and 6 bases from J, with 12 bases between. The CDR3 nucleotides read TGTGCCAGCAGTTACTCGTTAGCAGGGCCTCAGCCCCAGCATTTT. Its protein product is CASSYSLAGPQPQHF.

The V and J genes are TRBV2 and TRBJ1-4; D perhaps matches TRBD1 (5 bases). The length of the CDR3 is 15 residues. The V gene lost 3 bases and the J gene lost 12 bases, with 20 bases spanning the gap. Germline V gene lookup returns CDR1 SNHLY and CDR2 FYNNEI. The CDR3: CASSDQDGGLGELFF. The CDR3 DNA reads as TGTGCCAGCAGTGATCAAGACGGGGGACTGGGGGAACTGTTTTTT. Full variable domain (rest looked up from reference TRBV2 and TRBJ1-4): EPEVTQTPSHQVTQMGQEVILRCVPISNHLYFYWYRQILGQKVEFLVSFYNNEISEKSEIFDDQFSVERPDGSNFTLKIRSTKLEDSAMYFCASSDQDGGLGELFFGSGTQLSVL.

This chain uses TRBV5-1 with TRBJ2-3; TRBD2 matches 9 bases. The germline CDR1 and CDR2 sequences are SGHRS and YFSETQ. J gave up 3 bases and V 1 base, and 9 bases lay outside the gene matches. The CDR3 runs to 17 residues. Written as DNA, the CDR3 is TGCGCCAGCAGCTTGAGGGGCGGGGGGGCTCGAACAGATACGCAGTATTTT. Translated, it gives CASSLRGGGARTDTQYF.

The gene calls are TRBV18 and TRBJ1-1; possible D gene TRBD1, 6 bases. This CDR3 has 13 amino acids. V lost 1 base, J lost 7 bases, and 10 bases lay in between. Germline V gives CDR1 KGHSH, CDR2 LQKENI. In DNA, the CDR3 is TGTGCCAGCTCACCACGGATGGACAGTGAAGCTTTCTTT. This translates into CASSPRMDSEAFF.

DNA for the CDR3: TGTGCCAGCAGCAAAAGCGGGGGCGGGGAGACCCAGTACTTC. This gives the protein CASSKSGGGETQYF. The chain is built from TRBV6-5 and TRBJ2-5; 8 positions agree with TRBD2. V shed 6 bases, J shed 5 bases, and the junction held 8 bases outside the gene matches. Germline-derived CDR1 and CDR2 are MNHEY and SVGAGI. CDR3 length equals 14 residues.

The rearrangement links TRBV7-8 to TRBJ1-2, with 8 bases identical to TRBD1. Germline assignment: CDR1 SGHVS and CDR2 FQNEAQ. Trimming cost V 2 bases and J 3 bases; bases outside gene matches: 5. This CDR3 spans 15 amino acids. In DNA form, the CDR3 reads TGTGCCAGCAGCTTAAACTCAGGGGGCGACTATGGCTACACCTTC. Its protein product is CASSLNSGGDYGYTF.

The gene calls are TRBV5-1 and TRBJ1-2, with a tentative D call TRBD1 (6 bases). Trimming pared 4 bases from V and 0 bases from J, leaving 13 bases between. This CDR3 contains 15 residues. Germline lookup yields CDR1 SGHRS and CDR2 YFSETQ. The CDR3 loop reads CASSHGTSSNYGYTF. The CDR3 region has the DNA TGCGCCAGCAGCCACGGGACATCCTCTAACTATGGCTACACCTTC.

This chain connects TRBV7-9 to TRBJ1-3; D is undetermined. The ends were cut back, 7 bases at V and 1 base at J, with 8 bases in the middle. The CDR3 runs to 13 residues. CDR1 SEHNR and CDR2 FQNEAQ come from the germline V gene (reference sequence). The CDR3 DNA reads TGTGCCAGCAAAGAGGGATCTGGAAACACCATATATTTT. Translated, it gives CASKEGSGNTIYF.

The gene calls are TRBV30 and TRBJ2-7; no firm D call. The CDR3 contains 15 residues. The germline V and J ends were trimmed by 1 base and 2 bases, with 15 bases remaining between them. CDR1 is GTSNPN and CDR2 is SVGIG in the germline V gene (reference sequence). The DNA of the CDR3 is TGTGCCTGGAGTGCTCCAACTATCGGAACCTACGAGCAGTACTTC. Translated: CAWSAPTIGTYEQYF.

Points on this clone: The identical CDR3 is also encoded by other nucleotide sequences in the sample. The chain joins TRBV20-1 to TRBJ2-3, with D unresolved. CDR1 and CDR2 from the germline V gene are DFQATT and SNEGSKA (reference sequence). The germline V and J ends were trimmed by 5 bases and 3 bases, with 3 bases remaining between them. There are 10 residues in the CDR3. The CDR3 DNA is TGCAGTGCTCGTACAGATACGCAGTATTTT. Its translation is CSARTDTQYF.

This clone has more than one count but fewer than ten. The V call is TRBV4-1, the J call TRBJ1-4; D possibly corresponds to TRBD1 (6 bases). Trimming removed 4 bases from V and 7 bases from J, with 10 bases in between. There are 13 residues in the CDR3. Germline V gene lookup returns CDR1 MGHRA and CDR2 YSYEKL. Written as DNA, the CDR3 is TGCGCCAGCAGCCTCCAGGGGACTGAAAAACTGTTTTTT. Protein product: CASSLQGTEKLFF.

V gene TRBV30 combines with J gene TRBJ2-3, with TRBD2 matching 11 bases. The V segment lost 1 base and the J segment 2 bases; nucleotides outside the gene matches: 2. Germline V gives CDR1 GTSNPN, CDR2 SVGIG (reference sequence). CDR3 size: 15 residues. This chain's CDR3 is CAWSAGLAATDTQYF. The CDR3 coding sequence is TGTGCCTGGAGTGCGGGACTAGCGGCCACAGATACGCAGTATTTT.

The chain uses TRBV5-1 and TRBJ2-7; 8 bases are a match to TRBD2. V gave up 7 bases and J gave up 0 bases; unmatched junction bases: 6. Germline CDR1 is SGHRS and CDR2 is YFSETQ. The CDR3 is made up of 14 amino acids. The CDR3 reads CASGVGGASYEQYF. CDR3 bases: TGCGCCAGCGGGGTCGGGGGGGCCTCCTACGAGCAGTACTTC.

The chain couples TRBV12-3 or TRBV12-4 to TRBJ1-3; D not resolved. CDR3 length: 13 amino acids. V was cut by 2 bases and J by 3 bases, with 5 bases left in between. This CDR3 reads CASSLSGGNTIYF. The CDR3 DNA is TGTGCCAGCAGTTTATCGGGTGGAAACACCATATATTTT.

This clone has a single count. The rearrangement links TRBV9 to TRBJ2-1, with TRBD2 matching 7 bases. The length of the CDR3 is 19 residues. Germline CDR1 reads SGDLS; CDR2 reads YYNGEE. V was clipped by 2 bases and J by 0 bases; unmatched bases: 14. The CDR3 DNA is TGTGCCAGCAGCGTCCGGGTCTCAGCAGAGCGGGGCTCCTACAATGAGCAGTTCTTC. The encoded protein is CASSVRVSAERGSYNEQFF.

The CDR3 loop is CASSWGDRVGRNIQYF. DNA for the CDR3: TGTGCCAGCAGCTGGGGGGACAGGGTAGGGAGAAACATTCAGTACTTC. The J gene is TRBJ2-4, the V gene TRBV11-2, with 9 bases aligning to TRBD1. The CDR3 extends over 16 amino acids. The J segment lost 6 bases and the V segment lost 4 bases, leaving 10 bases of the junction unmatched. Germline loops: CDR1 SGHAT, CDR2 FQNNGV.

Here the CDR3 DNA reads TGTGCCAGCAGCTTCAACAGGGAGAATGAAAAACTGTTTTTT. Amino acids: CASSFNRENEKLFF. The V call is TRBV5-6, the J call TRBJ1-4; D perhaps matches TRBD1 (6 bases). Germline CDR1 is SGHDT and CDR2 is YYEEEE. The CDR3 covers 14 residues. The V end lost 2 bases, the J end lost 5 bases, and 10 bases lay between the germline ends. Using reference TRBV5-6 and TRBJ1-4 for the parts outside the CDR3, the full variable domain is DAGVTQSPTHLIKTRGQQVTLRCSPKSGHDTVSWYQQALGQGPQFIFQYYEEEERQRGNFPDRFSGHQFPNYSSELNVNALLLGDSALYLCASSFNRENEKLFFGSGTQLSVL.

The rearrangement joins TRBV7-4 to TRBJ1-5; D may be TRBD1 (6 bases). Deletions cut 10 bases from V and 3 bases from J, with 19 bases between. There are 15 residues in the CDR3. Germline values: CDR1 SGHVT, CDR2 SQSDAQ. The CDR3 nucleotides are TGTGCCACCCTCGGGGAGGGGGAGAACAATCAGCCCCAGCATTTT. Its protein product is CATLGEGENNQPQHF.

The J gene is TRBJ2-1, the V gene TRBV4-1; D gene uncertain. The CDR3 length is 15 residues. Germline loops: CDR1 MGHRA, CDR2 YSYEKL. The V gene lost 2 bases and the J gene lost 3 bases, with 11 bases spanning the gap. CDR3 DNA sequence: TGCGCCAGCAGCCAAACCTCCAGTTTCTACAATGAGCAGTTCTTC. It is translated as CASSQTSSFYNEQFF.

The chain employs TRBV15 and TRBJ2-1; a possible D gene is TRBD2 (5 bases). V was shortened by 0 bases and J by 3 bases, with 12 bases between the two germline ends. Germline V gene sequence: CDR1 LNHNV, CDR2 YYDKDF (reference sequence). The CDR3 spans 16 residues. The DNA for the CDR3 is TGTGCCACCAGCAGAGATAGGGCGGGTCGCTACAATGAGCAGTTCTTC. Residues: CATSRDRAGRYNEQFF.

The chain recombines TRBV29-1 with TRBJ2-1; 15 nucleotides align to TRBD2. CDR1 and CDR2 from the germline V gene are SQVTM and ANQGSEA. The J segment lost 8 bases and the V segment lost 4 bases, leaving 6 bases of the junction unmatched. The CDR3 has 15 amino acids. The CDR3 reads CSVVGTSGGIDEQFF. CDR3 bases: TGCAGCGTTGTGGGGACTAGCGGGGGGATCGATGAGCAGTTCTTC.

The J gene is TRBJ1-1, the V gene TRBV28; 11 bases are a match to TRBD1. In germline, CDR1 is MDHEN, CDR2 SYDVKM. The CDR3 consists of 12 residues. The V segment lost 5 bases and the J segment 10 bases; nucleotides outside the gene matches: 3. The CDR3 loop reads CASSPGTGGAFF. For the CDR3, the DNA is TGTGCCAGCAGTCCCGGGACAGGGGGAGCTTTCTTT.

The chain links TRBV4-2 to TRBJ1-6; no firm D call. The CDR3 has 17 residues. Trimming stripped 5 bases from V and 0 bases from J, with 14 bases between. Looked up from germline, CDR1 is LGHNA and CDR2 is YNFKEQ. CDR3 region: CASSEGPLTSYNSPLHF. CDR3 coding DNA: TGTGCCAGCAGCGAGGGCCCACTTACCTCCTATAATTCACCCCTCCACTTT.

The chain is built from TRBV7-2 and TRBJ1-1; a weak D match, TRBD1 (6 bases). The V end lost 5 bases, the J end lost 1 base, and 14 bases lay between the germline ends. CDR3 length equals 15 residues. Germline assignment: CDR1 SGHTA and CDR2 FQGNSA. The CDR3, as DNA: TGTGCCAGCAGCCCACAACAGGGCCGGAACACTGAAGCTTTCTTT. Translating gives CASSPQQGRNTEAFF.

The V call is TRBV6-5, the J call TRBJ1-2; possibly TRBD1 for D (5 bases). Germline lookup yields CDR1 MNHEY and CDR2 SVGAGI. The CDR3 has 12 residues. V was clipped by 6 bases and J by 4 bases, with 9 bases between them. The CDR3 nucleotides read TGTGCCAGCAGCTCGACAGCCTATGGCTACACCTTC. Translation gives CASSSTAYGYTF.

On this clone: The germline gene is not matched at one end of the junction; a read error may be the cause. This rearrangement joins TRBV5-1 to TRBJ2-2; D is unclear. The germline CDR1 and CDR2 sequences are SGHRS and YFSETQ. The CDR3 loop spans 13 amino acids. The CDR3 nucleotides read TGCGCCAGCAGCTTGGATAACACCAGGGAGCTGTTTTTT. This sequence encodes CASSLDNTRELFF. The whole variable domain, remainder taken from reference TRBV5-1 and TRBJ2-2, is KAGVTQTPRYLIKTRGQQVTLSCSPISGHRSVSWYQQTPGQGLQFLFEYFSETQRNKGNFPGRFSGRQFSNSRSEMNVSTLELGDSALYLCASSLDNTRELFFGEGSRLTVL.

The V and J genes are TRBV19 and TRBJ1-5, with 9 bases aligning to TRBD1. The CDR3 loop spans 14 amino acids. The germline V gene encodes CDR1 LNHDA and CDR2 SQIVND (reference sequence). With V trimmed by 4 bases and J by 5 bases, 3 bases remained unmatched. The chain's CDR3 is CASSTTGGYQPQHF. For the CDR3, the DNA is TGTGCCAGTAGTACGACAGGGGGATATCAGCCCCAGCATTTT.

V and J are TRBV29-1 and TRBJ2-5, with TRBD2 identical over 9 bases. With 6 bases clipped from V and 5 bases from J, the junction kept 10 bases outside the gene matches. The CDR3 has 14 amino acids. The germline gives CDR1 SQVTM, CDR2 ANQGSEA. Here the CDR3 DNA reads TGCAGCGTAGCATCGGGACTAGCCTGGGAGACCCAGTACTTC. Residues: CSVASGLAWETQYF.

This sequence joins TRBV27 and TRBJ1-2; 8 bases fit TRBD1. Germline lookup yields CDR1 MNHEY and CDR2 SMNVEV (reference sequence). The junction had 7 bases not matched to a gene; V was cut back by 6 bases and J by 4 bases. This CDR3 has 14 residues. The CDR3 bases are TGTGCCAGCAGACCCCGGACAGGGTCCTATGGCTACACCTTC. This sequence encodes CASRPRTGSYGYTF.

The chain couples TRBV3-1 (or the pseudogene TRBV3-2) to TRBJ1-6, with 10 positions matching TRBD1. Unmatched junction bases numbered 4, after V lost 6 bases and J lost 5 bases. Germline assignment: CDR1 LGHDT and CDR2 YNNKEL (reference sequence). The CDR3 is 15 amino acids. The CDR3 protein is CASSTTGGHNSPLHF. The CDR3 coding sequence is TGTGCCAGCAGTACGACAGGGGGCCATAATTCACCCCTCCACTTT.

The chain has TRBV10-2 and TRBJ1-4, with 7 bases lining up with TRBD1. Germline V gene lookup returns CDR1 WSHSY and CDR2 SAAADI. V dropped 6 bases and J dropped 0; count of bases not matched to a gene: 13. The length of the CDR3 is 18 residues. CDR3: CASRGGQATLATNEKLFF. DNA for the CDR3: TGCGCCAGCAGGGGAGGACAGGCCACCCTAGCAACTAATGAAAAACTGTTTTTT.